This passage covers 25 T cell receptor beta chains from one sample sequenced in a study of human T cells and chemical hapten exposure. From the RACE reads, TCRdb called clonotypes with MiXCR, one entry per CDR3 protein. The profile shows around 70,000 distinct CDR3 sequences, roughly 6.6% of them singletons. Regarding time point: healthy volunteer bleed at 6 weeks. The authors extracted total RNA from unfractionated whole blood. Input material: whole blood. These receptors were obtained from a female donor in good health. Some clones in this sample may be carry-over from other donors' samples.

The V and J genes are TRBV5-1 and TRBJ2-5; 8 bases line up with TRBD1. After removal of 0 bases from V and 4 bases from J, the junction contained 8 bases not matched to a gene. The CDR3 contains 16 residues. Germline V gene lookup returns CDR1 SGHRS and CDR2 YFSETQ. CDR3 amino acids: CASSLDPRGQRETQYF. In DNA, the CDR3 is TGCGCCAGCAGCTTGGATCCCAGGGGGCAGCGAGAGACCCAGTACTTC.

The chain is built from TRBV6-5 and TRBJ2-7; 15 positions match TRBD2. The CDR3 is made up of 14 amino acids. Germline V CDR1 and CDR2: MNHEY, SVGAGI. V shed 6 bases, J shed 10 bases, and the junction held 7 bases outside the gene matches. The CDR3 reads CASRLGLAGGIQYF. The CDR3 DNA sequence: TGTGCCAGCAGACTCGGACTAGCGGGAGGGATTCAGTACTTC.

V usage is TRBV28 and J usage is TRBJ2-2, with 10 bases that match TRBD1. CDR1 and CDR2 (germline): MDHEN, SYDVKM. V was clipped by 5 bases and J by 6 bases; unmatched bases: 6. The length of the CDR3 is 15 residues. CDR3 coding DNA: TGTGCCAGCAGTGTCCGACAGGGGGCGGCCGGGGAGCTGTTTTTT. It specifies CASSVRQGAAGELFF.

This clonotype was counted at least ten times. The chain is built from TRBV3-2 and TRBJ2-7; the listed D gene, TRBD1, was not tested against the DNA. TRBV3-2 is a listed pseudogene. This CDR3 is built from 14 residues. CDR3 loop: CASSLREDFYEQYF. CDR3 nucleotide sequence: TGTGCCAGCAGCCTCCGGGAAGACTTCTACGAGCAGTACTTC.

This clonotype has just a few counts. The chain recombines TRBV12-3 or TRBV12-4 with TRBJ2-1, with 10 bases lining up with TRBD2. V shed 8 bases, J shed 7 bases, and the junction held 8 bases outside the gene matches. The CDR3 runs to 14 residues. The CDR3 nucleotides read TGTGCCAGCGAGCGGGAGGGATCGGGGAATGAGCAGTTCTTC. This encodes CASEREGSGNEQFF.

This sequence joins TRBV4-1 and TRBJ1-4; tentative D call: TRBD1 (5 bases). Germline CDR1 and CDR2: MGHRA and YSYEKL. V shed 0 bases and J shed 5 bases, with 16 bases lying between them. The CDR3 totals 17 residues. CDR3 nucleotide sequence: TGCGCCAGCAGCCAAGATGGGCAGGGTTGGGTAAATGAAAAACTGTTTTTT. Translated: CASSQDGQGWVNEKLFF.

Many counts were recorded for this clonotype. The chain recombines TRBV2 with TRBJ1-5; the D gene is possibly TRBD1 (6 bases). Trimming left V 6 bases short and J 2 bases short, with 11 bases between. The CDR3 has 14 amino acids. Per germline, CDR1 SNHLY and CDR2 FYNNEI. Here the CDR3 DNA reads TGTGCCAGCAGGGAGACAGGACGCAATCAGCCCCAGCATTTT. Its translation: CASRETGRNQPQHF.

The chain recombines TRBV5-1 with TRBJ2-2; TRBD2 is a possible D gene (5 bases). The length of the CDR3 is 14 residues. V was shortened by 0 bases and J by 6 bases, with 9 bases between the two germline ends. Germline V gives CDR1 SGHRS, CDR2 YFSETQ. The CDR3 region is CASSLVSGPGELFF. The CDR3 nucleotides are TGCGCCAGCAGCTTGGTCAGCGGTCCCGGGGAGCTGTTTTTT.

The V and J genes are TRBV10-3 and TRBJ2-7; 7 bases map to TRBD2. The CDR3 consists of 15 residues. Trimming at V came to 10 bases and at J to 0 bases, leaving 12 bases not matched to a gene. Germline CDR1 and CDR2: ENHRY and SYGVKD. This CDR3 is CASAQAGVLSYEQYF. CDR3 nucleotide sequence: TGTGCCAGTGCCCAGGCGGGGGTCCTCTCCTACGAGCAGTACTTC.

This clonotype was picked up many times. V is TRBV20-1 and J is TRBJ1-5, with D unclear. This CDR3 is 14 amino acids long. From germline, CDR1 is DFQATT and CDR2 SNEGSKA (reference sequence). Trimming removed 3 bases from V and 6 bases from J, with 15 bases in between. CDR3: CSASSMALPQPQHF. CDR3 coding DNA: TGCAGTGCTAGTTCAATGGCGCTACCTCAGCCCCAGCATTTT.

There are a few counts of this clonotype. The chain is built from TRBV15 and TRBJ1-1, with D possibly TRBD1 on 6 matching bases. The V end was cut by 6 bases, the J end by 5 bases, with 16 bases between. There are 14 residues in the CDR3. Per the germline V gene, CDR1 is LNHNV and CDR2 is YYDKDF (reference sequence). The CDR3 region has the DNA TGTGCCACCAGTGTGGGGGCCGAACAGACTGAAGCTTTCTTT. Its protein product is CATSVGAEQTEAFF.

This clonotype was detected ten times or more. The CDR3 loop reads CASSPLQGGNNQPQHF. The CDR3, as DNA: TGTGCCAGCTCACCCTTACAGGGGGGGAACAATCAGCCCCAGCATTTT. The genes are TRBV18 and TRBJ1-5; 8 nucleotides agree with TRBD1. The germline V gene encodes CDR1 KGHSH and CDR2 LQKENI. V dropped 3 bases and J dropped 3; count of bases not matched to a gene: 7. The length of the CDR3 is 16 residues.

This clonotype appeared many times. The rearrangement joins TRBV5-1 to TRBJ2-3; TRBD1 might be the D (6 bases). The CDR3 totals 14 residues. The V and J ends lost 7 bases and 2 bases respectively, with 14 bases between them. Germline CDR1 is SGHRS and CDR2 is YFSETQ. The CDR3: CASHPRDNTDTQYF. The DNA for the CDR3 is TGCGCCAGCCACCCCAGGGACAACACAGATACGCAGTATTTT.

Comments on this clonotype: This may be a read error, as it is one base from a much larger clone. The V call is TRBV29-1, the J call TRBJ2-7; 7 nucleotides match TRBD2. Per the germline V gene, CDR1 is SQVTM and CDR2 is ANQGSEA. The CDR3 is made up of 15 amino acids. V was pared by 6 bases and J by 3 bases, with 14 bases of the junction left unmatched. Here the CDR3 reads CSVVEPGLMIYEQYF. The DNA for the CDR3 is TGCAGCGTCGTAGAACCGGGACTAATGATCTACGAGCAGTACTTC.

This clonotype was counted many times. The chain recombines TRBV28 with TRBJ2-3, with D tentatively TRBD2 (6 bases). CDR1 and CDR2 (germline): MDHEN, SYDVKM. The germline V and J ends were trimmed by 5 bases and 2 bases, with 14 bases remaining between them. CDR3 length: 15 amino acids. CDR3 region: CASSQTRSNTDTQYF. In nucleotides, the CDR3 is TGTGCCAGCAGTCAGACTAGATCGAACACAGATACGCAGTATTTT.

Regarding this clonotype: A far larger clone is one base from this, pointing to a likely read error. The chain couples TRBV27 to TRBJ1-1; unclear D gene. The germline V and J ends were trimmed by 0 bases and 4 bases, with 6 bases remaining between them. The germline V gene encodes CDR1 MNHEY and CDR2 SMNVEV (reference sequence). The CDR3 spans 13 residues. For the CDR3, the DNA is TGTGCCAGCAGTTTATCAGGGTGCACTGAAGCTTTCTTT. Translating gives CASSLSGCTEAFF.

This clonotype appeared a few times. The chain is built from TRBV27 and TRBJ2-3; 9 bases fit TRBD2. With 4 bases clipped from V and 1 base from J, the junction kept 3 bases outside the gene matches. CDR1 is MNHEY and CDR2 is SMNVEV in the germline V gene (reference sequence). The CDR3 has 15 residues. As DNA, the CDR3 is TGTGCCAGCAGTTATCAGCGGGAGGGCACAGATACGCAGTATTTT. Residues: CASSYQREGTDTQYF.

This clonotype appeared many times. This rearrangement joins TRBV25-1 to TRBJ2-3, with 8 positions matching TRBD1. Germline V gives CDR1 MGHDK, CDR2 SYGVNS. The CDR3 is 16 amino acids. The V segment lost 4 bases and the J segment 2 bases; nucleotides outside the gene matches: 8. CDR3 loop: CASSVGQGSVTDTQYF. CDR3 coding DNA: TGTGCCAGCAGTGTAGGACAGGGATCGGTCACAGATACGCAGTATTTT.

V is TRBV29-1 and J is TRBJ2-3; 8 bases line up with TRBD1. This CDR3 is 14 amino acids long. V gave up 3 bases and J gave up 6 bases; unmatched junction bases: 8. The germline gives CDR1 SQVTM, CDR2 ANQGSEA. The CDR3 sequence is CSVDDAGGLDTQYF. The CDR3 coding sequence is TGCAGCGTTGATGATGCAGGGGGCTTGGATACGCAGTATTTT.

The V gene is TRBV5-4, the J gene TRBJ2-7; 7 positions agree with TRBD2. Germline CDR1 SGHNT, CDR2 YYREEE (reference sequence). The CDR3 loop spans 14 amino acids. J was trimmed by 0 bases and V by 7 bases; bases with no gene match: 7. This CDR3 reads CASGSGGSSYEQYF. The CDR3 DNA reads TGTGCCAGCGGATCTGGCGGGAGCTCCTACGAGCAGTACTTC.

This clonotype has more than one count but fewer than ten. The J gene is TRBJ2-3, the V gene TRBV30; D is possibly TRBD2 (5 bases). Trimming removed 1 base from V and 3 bases from J, with 14 bases in between. The CDR3 has 15 amino acids. The germline gives CDR1 GTSNPN, CDR2 SVGIG (reference sequence). CDR3 nucleotide sequence: TGTGCCTGGAGTGCGGAACGTCCGGGAACAGATACGCAGTATTTT. It yields the protein CAWSAERPGTDTQYF.

Only a few counts were recorded for this clonotype. This sequence joins TRBV5-1 and TRBJ2-7, with a possible D match to TRBD2 (6 bases). CDR3 length equals 15 residues. Germline V gives CDR1 SGHRS, CDR2 YFSETQ. V was trimmed by 0 bases and J by 2 bases, leaving 12 bases between them. The CDR3, as DNA: TGCGCCAGCAGCTTGGAATTAGCGGCAACCTACGAGCAGTACTTC. Its protein product is CASSLELAATYEQYF.

This clonotype was observed at least ten times. The rearrangement joins TRBV2 to TRBJ2-1; TRBD1 might be the D (6 bases). The CDR3 length is 14 residues. V lost 2 bases and J lost 6, with 11 bases in between. Germline-derived CDR1 and CDR2 are SNHLY and FYNNEI. In DNA, the CDR3 is TGTGCCAGCAGTGAAACAGGGATGCTCAATGAGCAGTTCTTC. Translated, it gives CASSETGMLNEQFF.

This clonotype occurred a few times. The chain has TRBV28 and TRBJ2-2; D perhaps matches TRBD1 (6 bases). CDR3 length equals 16 residues. CDR1 is MDHEN and CDR2 is SYDVKM in the germline V gene. The V and J ends lost 7 bases and 2 bases respectively, with 17 bases between them. The CDR3 loop reads CASNPGHTQNTGELFF. The CDR3 DNA reads as TGTGCCAGCAACCCGGGACATACACAAAACACCGGGGAGCTGTTTTTT.

The chain joins TRBV14 to TRBJ1-4; 9 bases agree with TRBD1. From germline, CDR1 is SGHDN and CDR2 FVKESK. The junction had 10 bases not matched to a gene; V was cut back by 3 bases and J by 8 bases. CDR3 size: 16 residues. The DNA for the CDR3 is TGTGCCAGCAGCCAGCTCTCCGGGACAGGGACCGAAAAACTGTTTTTT. This gives the protein CASSQLSGTGTEKLFF.